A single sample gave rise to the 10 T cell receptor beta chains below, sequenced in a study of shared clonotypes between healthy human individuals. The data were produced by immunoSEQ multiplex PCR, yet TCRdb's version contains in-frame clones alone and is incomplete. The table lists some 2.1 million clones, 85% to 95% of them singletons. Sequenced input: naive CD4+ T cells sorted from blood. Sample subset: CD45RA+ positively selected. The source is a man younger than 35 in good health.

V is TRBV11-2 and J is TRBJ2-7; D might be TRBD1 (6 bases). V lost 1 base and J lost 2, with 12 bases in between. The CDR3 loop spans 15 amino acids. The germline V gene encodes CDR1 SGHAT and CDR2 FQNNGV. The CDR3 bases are TGTGCCAGCAGCTTAGGGGACGGGACAACCTACGAGCAGTACTTC. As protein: CASSLGDGTTYEQYF. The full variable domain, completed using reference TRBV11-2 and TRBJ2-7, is EAGVAQSPRYKIIEKRQSVAFWCNPISGHATLYWYQQILGQGPKLLIQFQNNGVVDDSQLPKDRFSAERLKGVDSTLKIQPAKLEDSAVYLCASSLGDGTTYEQYFGPGTRLTVT.

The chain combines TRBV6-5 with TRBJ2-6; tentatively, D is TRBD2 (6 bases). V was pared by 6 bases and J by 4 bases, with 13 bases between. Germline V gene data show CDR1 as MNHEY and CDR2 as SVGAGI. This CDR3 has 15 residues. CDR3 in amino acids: CASSPGGVGANVLTF. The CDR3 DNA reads TGTGCCAGCAGCCCCGGAGGGGTCGGGGCCAACGTCCTGACTTTC.

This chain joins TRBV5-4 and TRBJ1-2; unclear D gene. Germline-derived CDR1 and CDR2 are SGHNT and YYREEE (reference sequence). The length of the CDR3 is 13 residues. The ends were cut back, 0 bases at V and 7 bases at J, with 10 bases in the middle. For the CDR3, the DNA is TGTGCCAGCAGCTTGGCTGTGGGCGGTGGCTACACCTTC. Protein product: CASSLAVGGGYTF. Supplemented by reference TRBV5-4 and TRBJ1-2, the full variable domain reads ETGVTQSPTHLIKTRGQQVTLRCSSQSGHNTVSWYQQALGQGPQFIFQYYREEENGRGNFPPRFSGLQFPNYSSELNVNALELDDSALYLCASSLAVGGGYTFGSGTRLTVV.

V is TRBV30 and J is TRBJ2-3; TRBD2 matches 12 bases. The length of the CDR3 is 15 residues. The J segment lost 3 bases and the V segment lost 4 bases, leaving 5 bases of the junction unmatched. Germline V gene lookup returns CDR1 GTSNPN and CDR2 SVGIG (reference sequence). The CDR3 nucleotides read TGTGCCTGGACCCTAGCGGGGGGGGAAACAGATACGCAGTATTTT. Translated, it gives CAWTLAGGETDTQYF. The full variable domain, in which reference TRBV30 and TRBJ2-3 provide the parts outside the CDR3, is SQTIHQWPATLVQPVGSPLSLECTVEGTSNPNLYWYRQAAGRGLQLLFYSVGIGQISSEVPQNLSASRPQDRQFILSSKKLLLSDSGFYLCAWTLAGGETDTQYFGPGTRLTVL.

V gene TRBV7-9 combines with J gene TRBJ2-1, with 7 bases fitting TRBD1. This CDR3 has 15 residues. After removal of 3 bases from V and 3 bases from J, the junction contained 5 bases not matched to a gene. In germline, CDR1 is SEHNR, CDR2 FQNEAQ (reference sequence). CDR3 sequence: CASSFDRVSYNEQFF. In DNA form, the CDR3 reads TGTGCCAGCAGCTTCGACAGGGTGAGCTACAATGAGCAGTTCTTC.

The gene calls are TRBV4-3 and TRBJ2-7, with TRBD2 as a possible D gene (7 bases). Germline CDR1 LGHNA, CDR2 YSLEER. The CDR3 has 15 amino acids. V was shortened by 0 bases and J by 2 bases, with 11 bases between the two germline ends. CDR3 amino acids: CASSQEGAGAYEQYF. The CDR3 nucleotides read TGCGCCAGCAGCCAAGAGGGGGCGGGGGCCTACGAGCAGTACTTC.

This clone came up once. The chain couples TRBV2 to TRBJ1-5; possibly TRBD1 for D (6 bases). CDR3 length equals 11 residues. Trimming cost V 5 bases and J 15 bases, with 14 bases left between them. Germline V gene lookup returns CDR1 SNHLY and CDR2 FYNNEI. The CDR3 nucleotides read TGTGCCAGCAGTTTAGGAGGGGGTTGGCATTTT. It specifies CASSLGGGWHF.

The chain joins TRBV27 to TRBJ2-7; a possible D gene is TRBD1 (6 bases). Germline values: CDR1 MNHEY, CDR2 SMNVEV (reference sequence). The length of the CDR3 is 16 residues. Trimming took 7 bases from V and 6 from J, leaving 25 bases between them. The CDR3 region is CASTGDTKGLLGEQYF. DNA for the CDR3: TGTGCCAGCACCGGGGACACAAAGGGGCTTCTGGGCGAGCAGTACTTC.

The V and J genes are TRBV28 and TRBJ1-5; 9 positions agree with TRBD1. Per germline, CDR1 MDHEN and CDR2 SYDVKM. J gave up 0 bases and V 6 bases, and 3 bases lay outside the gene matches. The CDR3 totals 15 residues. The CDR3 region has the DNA TGTGCCAGCAGGGACAGGGGTAGTAGCAATCAGCCCCAGCATTTT. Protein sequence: CASRDRGSSNQPQHF.

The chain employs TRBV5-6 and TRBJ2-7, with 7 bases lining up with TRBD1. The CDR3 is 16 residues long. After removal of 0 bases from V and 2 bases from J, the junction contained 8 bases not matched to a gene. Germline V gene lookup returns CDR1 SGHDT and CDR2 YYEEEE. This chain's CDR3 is CASSLADGTAAYEQYF. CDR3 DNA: TGTGCCAGCAGCTTGGCGGATGGGACAGCAGCCTACGAGCAGTACTTC.